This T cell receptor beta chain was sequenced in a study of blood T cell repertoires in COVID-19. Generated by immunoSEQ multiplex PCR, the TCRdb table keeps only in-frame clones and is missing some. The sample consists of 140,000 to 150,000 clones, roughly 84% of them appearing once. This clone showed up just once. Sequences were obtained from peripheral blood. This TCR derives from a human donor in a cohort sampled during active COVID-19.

The CDR3 region is CAWSSGDGQPQHF. The CDR3 bases are TGTGCCTGGAGTAGCGGGGATGGTCAGCCCCAGCATTTT. The rearrangement uses TRBV30 and TRBJ1-5; D unresolved. This CDR3 is built from 13 residues. Trimming took 2 bases from V and 6 from J, leaving 11 bases between them. Germline CDR1 is GTSNPN and CDR2 is SVGIG (reference sequence).